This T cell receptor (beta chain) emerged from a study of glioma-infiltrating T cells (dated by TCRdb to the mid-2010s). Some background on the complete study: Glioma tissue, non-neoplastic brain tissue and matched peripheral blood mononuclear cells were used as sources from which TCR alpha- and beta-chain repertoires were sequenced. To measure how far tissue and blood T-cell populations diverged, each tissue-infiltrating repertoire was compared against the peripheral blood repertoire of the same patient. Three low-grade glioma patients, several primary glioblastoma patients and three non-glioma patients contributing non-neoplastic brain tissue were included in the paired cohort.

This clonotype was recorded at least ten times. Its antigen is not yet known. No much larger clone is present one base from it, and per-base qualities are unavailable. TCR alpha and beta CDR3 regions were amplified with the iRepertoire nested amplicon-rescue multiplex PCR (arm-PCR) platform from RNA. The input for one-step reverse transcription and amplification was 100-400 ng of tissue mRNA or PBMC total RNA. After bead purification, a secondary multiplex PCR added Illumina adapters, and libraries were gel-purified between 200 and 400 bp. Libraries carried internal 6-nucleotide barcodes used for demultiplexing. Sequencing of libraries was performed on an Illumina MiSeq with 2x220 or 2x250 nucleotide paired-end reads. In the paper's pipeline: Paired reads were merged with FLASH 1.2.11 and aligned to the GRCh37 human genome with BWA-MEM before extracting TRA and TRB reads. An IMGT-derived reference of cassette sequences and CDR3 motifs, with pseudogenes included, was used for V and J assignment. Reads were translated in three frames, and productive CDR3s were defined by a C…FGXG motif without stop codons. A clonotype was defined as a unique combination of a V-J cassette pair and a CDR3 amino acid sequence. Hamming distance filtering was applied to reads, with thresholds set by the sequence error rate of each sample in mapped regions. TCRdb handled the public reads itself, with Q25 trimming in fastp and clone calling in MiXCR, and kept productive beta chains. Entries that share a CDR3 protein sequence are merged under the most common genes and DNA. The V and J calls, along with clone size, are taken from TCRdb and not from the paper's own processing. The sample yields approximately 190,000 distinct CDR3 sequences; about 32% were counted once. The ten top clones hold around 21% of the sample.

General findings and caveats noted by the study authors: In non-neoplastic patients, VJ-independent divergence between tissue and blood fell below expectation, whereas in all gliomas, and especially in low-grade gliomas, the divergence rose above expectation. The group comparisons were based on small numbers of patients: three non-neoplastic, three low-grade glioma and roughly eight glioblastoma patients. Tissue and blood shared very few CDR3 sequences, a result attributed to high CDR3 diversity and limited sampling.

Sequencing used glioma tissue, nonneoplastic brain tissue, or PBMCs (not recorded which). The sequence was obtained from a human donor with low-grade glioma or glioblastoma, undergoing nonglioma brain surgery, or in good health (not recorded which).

The CDR3 in this case is CASSESGLSYNEQFF. The DNA sequence reads TGTGCCAGCAGTGAATCTGGGTTATCCTACAATGAGCAGTTCTTC. The chain links TRBV6-1 with TRBJ2-1, with no confidently assigned D gene. V loses 2 bases of germline sequence and J loses 1 base, and the interval between the two ends is 9 bases. Including the terminal cysteine and phenylalanine, the CDR3 comprises 15 residues. Kept here is only the CDR3 DNA, which spans 45 bases and is read in frame from base 1. The germline V gene encodes CDR1 MNHNS and CDR2 SASEGT.